This T cell receptor beta chain was sequenced in a study of T cells in Graves' hyperthyroidism and ophthalmopathy. On the study more broadly: Any treatment followed the collection of peripheral blood at initial diagnosis.

Using RNA transcripts as the source, TCR beta CDR3 regions were amplified. HTBI primers drove first-round RT-PCR of the TCR CDR3. TCRdb called the multiplex PCR reads again in MiXCR, with one record for every CDR3 protein. The profile shows 300,000 to 400,000 distinct CDR3 sequences, approximately 15% of them singletons. Stable hyperthyroidism: no ophthalmopathy progression over 18 months of follow-up. In patients aged 18 to 65, hyperthyroidism was newly diagnosed, with duration under 2 months. Using about 10 ml of fresh peripheral blood, PBMCs were prepared. Sample: blood. The source is a woman under 40 with Graves' hyperthyroidism.

The CDR3 DNA reads as TGTGCCAGTAGGGGGCCAACTAATGAAAAACTGTTTTTT. The encoded protein is CASRGPTNEKLFF. The chain joins TRBV19 to TRBJ1-4; a possible D gene is TRBD1 (5 bases). The CDR3 consists of 13 residues. The ends were cut back, 6 bases at V and 0 bases at J, with 5 bases in the middle. Germline CDR1 and CDR2: LNHDA and SQIVND (reference sequence).